This T cell receptor beta chain was profiled in a study of identical twins. Study results and caveats: With abundant cord blood beta clonotypes, insertions were fewer; memory repertoires showed no such pattern.

Turning to this clonotype: Its antigen is unknown.

All donors were healthy Caucasians. A single record per CDR3 protein comes from TCRdb applying MiXCR to the 5' RACE reads. Of some 250,000 distinct CDR3 sequences in the sample, roughly 13% were seen once. A further study also used this sample, focusing on yellow fever vaccine responses in identical twins.

Sequenced input: memory (CD45RO+) T cells sorted from blood. This clonotype was sampled from a woman in her late teens or twenties in good health.

The CDR3 DNA follows: TGTGCCAGCAGCTTGGAACAGGGACCCTACAATGAGCAGTTCTTC. This gives the protein CASSLEQGPYNEQFF. The rearrangement uses TRBV5-5 and TRBJ2-1; tentatively, D is TRBD1 (6 bases). V lost 0 bases to trimming and J lost 2 bases, with 9 bases between them. The germline CDR1 and CDR2 sequences are SGHKS and YYEKEE (reference sequence). The CDR3 runs to 15 residues. The variable domain in full, with the rest retrieved from reference TRBV5-5 and TRBJ2-1, is DAGVTQSPTHLIKTRGQQVTLRCSPISGHKSVSWYQQVLGQGPQFIFQYYEKEERGRGNFPDRFSARQFPNYSSELNVNALLLGDSALYLCASSLEQGPYNEQFFGPGTRLTVL.